This TCR beta chain was found in a study of blood T cell repertoires in COVID-19. In the study's own analysis: The assay estimated nucleated cells by amplifying reference gene primers. The data were produced by immunoSEQ multiplex PCR, yet TCRdb's version contains in-frame clones alone and is incomplete. From that table come the V and J calls and clone size; the DNA was used to work out D and trimming. The sample lists 55,000 to 65,000 clones, approximately 82% seen once, with around 3.8% in the top ten. The CDR3 runs to 17 residues. V was trimmed by 5 bases and J by 0 bases, leaving 17 bases between them. Per germline, CDR1 MNHNY and CDR2 SVGAGI (reference sequence).

This clonotype originated in an elderly woman with acute or convalescent COVID-19. The V and J genes are TRBV6-6 and TRBJ2-1; a weak D match, TRBD1 (5 bases). Sequencing used peripheral blood. The CDR3 loop reads CASSRFHMGRSYNEQFF. The DNA of the CDR3 is TGTGCCAGCAGTCGATTCCACATGGGGCGCTCCTACAATGAGCAGTTCTTC.